This entry describes one T cell receptor beta chain. At least ten counts were recorded for this clonotype. The antigen this receptor binds is unknown. Nothing much larger sits one base from this clone, and base qualities are not available. Lymph node samples came from the axillary draining lymph nodes of breast cancer patients. The data are from a study of breast tumors, draining lymph nodes, adjacent tissues (TCRdb year 2016). Notes on the research overall: TCR beta repertoires were compared across tumor, adjacent nontumor tissue and axillary lymph nodes obtained from breast cancer patients. In human breast cancer, the study set out to assess how tumor, surrounding tissue and draining lymph node repertoires relate to one another and whether T cells might be exchanged between them.

The sequencer was an Illumina HiSeq 2000. Multiplex PCR amplification was used to build the TCR beta chain libraries. The amplified TCR beta chain products were analyzed by high-throughput sequencing. The public reads were quality trimmed at Q25 with fastp and then assembled into clones with MiXCR by TCRdb, keeping productive beta chains. Rows matching on CDR3 protein sequence are summarized as one entry with the most common DNA and genes. The sample contains under 350,000 distinct CDR3 sequences, more than 30% of them found a single time. The ten largest account for 0.85% to 1.3% of the sample. Findings and caveats that apply to the study as a whole: T-cell repertoire diversity in tumors was found to be lower than in lymph nodes but higher than in nontumor tissue, and preferential V and J gene usage was observed. The conclusion that tumor T cells originate in lymph nodes was presented as consistent with a hypothesis rather than as directly demonstrated. Tumor and nontumor tissue repertoires were found to be significantly more similar in luminal-like than in basal-like breast cancer. The data were judged consistent with most tumor T cells deriving from the lymph node and then expanding within tumor tissue.

The sequence came from a female donor with breast cancer. Some clones in this sample may be carry-over from other donors' samples. The sequencing sample was made of axillary lymph node tissue.

The sequence in DNA is TGTGCCAGTAGTATTGGGCCAGGCGGGGTAAAATCAGATACGCAGTATTTT. The resulting protein is CASSIGPGGVKSDTQYF. The chain was built from TRBV19 and TRBJ2-3; possibly the D gene is TRBD2, per 6 matching bases. The junction carries 20 bases between V and J, which are trimmed by 3 bases and 4 bases respectively. The germline V gene encodes CDR1 LNHDA and CDR2 SQIVND (reference sequence). Counted from cysteine to phenylalanine, this CDR3 has 17 amino acids. Only the CDR3 portion is preserved as DNA: 51 bases, with reading frame beginning at the first base.